Listed below are T cell receptor beta chains from one sample, sequenced in a study of T cell changes during pregnancy in multiple sclerosis. Data came from immunoSEQ multiplex PCR; TCRdb stores just in-frame clones and leaves some out. The profile shows tens of thousands of clones, about 92% of them singletons. The sample consisted of peripheral blood, taken in the second trimester of pregnancy. These receptors originate from a female donor with multiple sclerosis, enrolled in a pregnancy study. Each CDR3 is given with its conserved first and last residue. The D gene is left open where the match is weak. Expanded clones get a size class; other rows say once, few or many, or leave the size out.

V: TRBV2; J: TRBJ2-7; size: NA; D: NA; DNA: TGTGCCAGCAGGAGGGACCCCCAGGGGGAGCAGTACTTC; CDR3: CASRRDPQGEQYF
V: TRBV27; J: TRBJ2-3; size: NA; D: NA; DNA: TGTGCCAGTGGGCAGGGGTGGAAGCTTAGCACAGATACGCAGTATTTT; CDR3: CASGQGWKLSTDTQYF
V: TRBV27; J: TRBJ1-1; size: NA; D: NA; DNA: TGTGCCAGCAGTTTATTGACAGCGGGGAACACTGAAGCTTTCTTT; CDR3: CASSLLTAGNTEAFF
V: TRBV29-1; J: TRBJ1-3; size: NA; D: NA; DNA: TGCAGCGTTGAAGCTAAGAACACCATATATTTT; CDR3: CSVEAKNTIYF
V: TRBV27; J: TRBJ2-2; size: NA; D: NA; DNA: TGTGCCAGCAGTTTGGTGACAAAGTGGAGGGGGAACACCGGGGAGCTGTTTTTT; CDR3: CASSLVTKWRGNTGELFF
V: TRBV11-3; J: TRBJ2-1; size: NA; D: TRBD2; DNA: TGTGCCAGCAGCTGGGTCATAGCGGGGTATTTCAATGAGCAGTTCTTC; CDR3: CASSWVIAGYFNEQFF
V: TRBV11-2; J: TRBJ1-2; size: once; D: NA; DNA: TGTGCCAGCAGCTTAGTCGCTACAGGATATGGCTATGGCTACACCTTC; CDR3: CASSLVATGYGYGYTF
V: TRBV9; J: TRBJ2-2; size: NA; D: NA; DNA: TGTGCCAGCAGCATTGGGGAGCTCGCTCCAGCCGGGGAGCTGTTTTTT; CDR3: CASSIGELAPAGELFF
V: TRBV7-9; J: TRBJ1-4; size: NA; D: NA; DNA: TGTGCCAGCGGGGCCAGCCTTTTATCGGTGAAACTGTTTTTT; CDR3: CASGASLLSVKLFF
V: TRBV5-4; J: TRBJ2-3; size: NA; D: TRBD2; DNA: TGTGCCAGCAGCTTGAGGCGGGGGGCCGTGGCAGATACGCAGTATTTT; CDR3: CASSLRRGAVADTQYF
V: TRBV1; J: TRBJ1-1; size: NA; D: NA; DNA: TGCACCAGCAGCCCCCGAGGTAGGACAGGGGGAATGACTGAAGCTTTCTTT; CDR3: CTSSPRGRTGGMTEAFF
V: TRBV6-1; J: TRBJ2-2; size: NA; D: NA; DNA: TGTGCCAGCAGCGTACGGGGAAGAGCCGGGGAGCTGTTTTTT; CDR3: CASSVRGRAGELFF
V: TRBV13; J: TRBJ1-4; size: NA; D: TRBD1; DNA: TGTGCCAGCAGCTCCCGGGACAGGGACGTAGGCGAAAAACTGTTTTTT; CDR3: CASSSRDRDVGEKLFF
V: TRBV10-3; J: TRBJ1-4; size: NA; D: NA; DNA: TGTGCCATCAGTGGACAGTATGTTGAAAAACTGTTTTTT; CDR3: CAISGQYVEKLFF
V: TRBV10-3; J: TRBJ1-5; size: NA; D: NA; DNA: TGTGCCATCAGCCAGGGAACGAATCAGCCCCAGCATTTT; CDR3: CAISQGTNQPQHF
V: TRBV29-1; J: TRBJ2-5; size: NA; D: NA; DNA: TGCAGCGTTACAGCGGACTGGGAGACCCAGTACTTC; CDR3: CSVTADWETQYF
V: TRBV27; J: TRBJ1-6; size: few; D: TRBD1; DNA: TGTGCCAGCAGCCTTGGGACAGACGTAAGACCCCTCCACTTT; CDR3: CASSLGTDVRPLHF
V: TRBV6-5; J: TRBJ1-5; size: once; D: NA; DNA: TGTGCCAGCAGTCTTAGATGGGGGCAGGATCAGCCCCAGCATTTT; CDR3: CASSLRWGQDQPQHF
V: TRBV11-2; J: TRBJ1-1; size: NA; D: NA; DNA: TGTGCCAGCAGCTTAGGCCGTCAGTTGAACACTGAAGCTTTCTTT; CDR3: CASSLGRQLNTEAFF
V: TRBV27; J: TRBJ1-2; size: NA; D: TRBD1; DNA: TGTGCCAGCAGTGTACAGGGGGCGTGGGGCTACACCTTC; CDR3: CASSVQGAWGYTF
V: TRBV29-1; J: TRBJ1-5; size: NA; D: TRBD1; DNA: TGCAGCGTTGGAGACAGGGCTAATCAGCCCCAGCATTTT; CDR3: CSVGDRANQPQHF
V: TRBV7-9; J: TRBJ2-7; size: NA; D: NA; DNA: TGTGCCAGCAGCTTAAGTACATTGTACGAGCAGTACTTC; CDR3: CASSLSTLYEQYF
V: TRBV2; J: TRBJ1-3; size: NA; D: NA; DNA: TGTGCCAGCAGTGTAGACAATTCATCTGGAAACACCATATATTTT; CDR3: CASSVDNSSGNTIYF
V: TRBV19; J: TRBJ1-6; size: NA; D: NA; DNA: TGTGCCAGTAGTATAGATCTCGGGGAAGACGCCTGGAATTCACCCCTCCACTTT; CDR3: CASSIDLGEDAWNSPLHF
V: TRBV5-6; J: TRBJ2-7; size: NA; D: TRBD2; DNA: TGTGCCAGCAGCTTGCCTAGCGGGGCCTACGAGCAGTACTTC; CDR3: CASSLPSGAYEQYF
V: TRBV4-2; J: TRBJ2-2; size: NA; D: NA; DNA: TGTGCCAGCAGCCCCCTATGGGGGCCAAACACCGGGGAGCTGTTTTTT; CDR3: CASSPLWGPNTGELFF
V: TRBV6-5; J: TRBJ1-3; size: NA; D: NA; DNA: TGTGCCAGCAGTTACTCGAGGCAGCCCCTGTATTTT; CDR3: CASSYSRQPLYF
V: TRBV6-5; J: TRBJ1-1; size: NA; D: NA; DNA: TGTGCCAGCATCAACTTCGGGAACACTGAAGCTTTCTTT; CDR3: CASINFGNTEAFF
V: TRBV10-2; J: TRBJ2-7; size: once; D: NA; DNA: TGCGCCAGCAGTGGGGAGGGGGGAGCCTACGAGCAGTACTTC; CDR3: CASSGEGGAYEQYF
V: TRBV6-6; J: TRBJ1-1; size: NA; D: NA; DNA: TGTGCCAGCAGTTATCTGAGCACTGAAGCTTTCTTT; CDR3: CASSYLSTEAFF
V: TRBV2; J: TRBJ2-6; size: NA; D: TRBD1; DNA: TGTGCCAGCATCCTCCCGACAGGGGAGGACGCTGGGGCCAACGTCCTGACTTTC; CDR3: CASILPTGEDAGANVLTF
V: TRBV5-5; J: TRBJ2-7; size: NA; D: NA; DNA: TGTGCCAGCAGCTTGGGGCCGATAACCTACGAGCAGTACTTC; CDR3: CASSLGPITYEQYF
V: TRBV11-2; J: TRBJ2-7; size: once; D: NA; DNA: TGTGCCAGCAGCTTAGTTTCCTCGTCCTACGAGCAGTACTTC; CDR3: CASSLVSSSYEQYF
V: TRBV7-8; J: TRBJ2-3; size: NA; D: NA; DNA: TGTGCCAGCATCGCGCCCCGGTGGGCCCAAGATACGCAGTATTTT; CDR3: CASIAPRWAQDTQYF
V: TRBV6-5; J: TRBJ2-3; size: NA; D: TRBD1; DNA: TGTGCCAGCACCGGACAGGGGGCCACAGATACGCAGTATTTT; CDR3: CASTGQGATDTQYF
V: TRBV6-4; J: TRBJ1-2; size: few; D: NA; DNA: TGTGCCAGCAGTGACTCGAGCCCCGGGGTAGGGATAGATGGCTACACCTTC; CDR3: CASSDSSPGVGIDGYTF
V: TRBV2; J: TRBJ2-7; size: NA; D: NA; DNA: TGTGCCAGCAGGGCCCAGGGAGAGCAGTACTTC; CDR3: CASRAQGEQYF
V: TRBV15; J: TRBJ1-1; size: NA; D: NA; DNA: TGTGCCACCAGCAGAGATCGAGGGTTCACTGAAGCTTTCTTT; CDR3: CATSRDRGFTEAFF
V: TRBV9; J: TRBJ1-3; size: NA; D: NA; DNA: TGTGCCAGCAGCGTAGCCCTTGGCCAGGGGAACACCATATATTTT; CDR3: CASSVALGQGNTIYF
V: TRBV19; J: TRBJ2-7; size: NA; D: NA; DNA: TGTGCCAGTAGTATTTGGGCAGACAGGTCCTACGAGCAGTACTTC; CDR3: CASSIWADRSYEQYF
V: TRBV27; J: TRBJ1-1; size: NA; D: NA; DNA: TGTGCCAGCAGTGGGGACTTTGGGGGGGACCTTGGGAACACTGAAGCTTTCTTT; CDR3: CASSGDFGGDLGNTEAFF
V: TRBV7-8; J: TRBJ2-7; size: NA; D: NA; DNA: TGTGCCAGCAGCTTAGATGAGGACGAGCAGTACTTC; CDR3: CASSLDEDEQYF